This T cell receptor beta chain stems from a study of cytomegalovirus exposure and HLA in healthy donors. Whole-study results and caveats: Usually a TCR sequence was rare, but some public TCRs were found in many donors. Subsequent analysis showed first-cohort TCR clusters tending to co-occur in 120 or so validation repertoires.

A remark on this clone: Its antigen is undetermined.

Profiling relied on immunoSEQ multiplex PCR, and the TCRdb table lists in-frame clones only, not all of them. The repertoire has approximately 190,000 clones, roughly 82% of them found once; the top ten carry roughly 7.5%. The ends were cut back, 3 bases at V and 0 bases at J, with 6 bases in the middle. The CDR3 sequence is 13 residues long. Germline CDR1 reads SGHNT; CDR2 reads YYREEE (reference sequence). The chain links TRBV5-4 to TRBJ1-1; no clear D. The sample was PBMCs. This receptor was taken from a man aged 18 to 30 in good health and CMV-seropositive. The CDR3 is CASSSSVNTEAFF. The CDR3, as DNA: TGTGCCAGCAGCTCCAGCGTGAACACTGAAGCTTTCTTT. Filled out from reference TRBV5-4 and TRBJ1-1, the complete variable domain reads ETGVTQSPTHLIKTRGQQVTLRCSSQSGHNTVSWYQQALGQGPQFIFQYYREEENGRGNFPPRFSGLQFPNYSSELNVNALELDDSALYLCASSSSVNTEAFFGQGTRLTVV.